This TCR beta chain is drawn from a study of tumor and adjacent non-tumor tissue in lung cancer. Study-wide background: There were some 11 adenocarcinoma, a couple of squamous cell carcinoma and 1 small cell lung cancer cases. Stage I to III disease affected some 11 men and 5 women aged about 30 to 76.

This clonotype was detected a few times. Antigen unknown. This could be a read error, since a much larger clone is one nucleotide away. Overall study results and limits: Normal lung showed higher cumulative top 100 clone frequency than tumor.

The template was RNA from unsorted bulk tissue. More than 3 cm separated this lung sample from the edge of the tumor. Between August and November 2014, newly diagnosed, chemotherapy-naive lung cancer patients underwent thoracic surgery in China. A modified ARM-PCR protocol with three rounds of nested PCR amplified TCRbeta. Each CDR3 protein is one row after TCRdb ran MiXCR on the multiplex PCR reads. The data contain 75,000 to 95,000 distinct CDR3 sequences, 76% of them singletons. This receptor was taken from a woman in her 50s with non-small cell lung cancer. The material sequenced was distant non-tumor lung tissue.

CDR3 sequence (DNA): TGCGCCAGACCTGGGACTAGCGGGAGAAATGGCCAAGAGACCCAGTACTTC. It codes for CARPGTSGRNGQETQYF. The chain uses TRBV10-2 and TRBJ2-5; 14 bases fit TRBD2. CDR3 length: 17 amino acids. Looked up from germline, CDR1 is WSHSY and CDR2 is SAAADI. J lost 1 base, V lost 9 bases, and 10 bases had no gene match.